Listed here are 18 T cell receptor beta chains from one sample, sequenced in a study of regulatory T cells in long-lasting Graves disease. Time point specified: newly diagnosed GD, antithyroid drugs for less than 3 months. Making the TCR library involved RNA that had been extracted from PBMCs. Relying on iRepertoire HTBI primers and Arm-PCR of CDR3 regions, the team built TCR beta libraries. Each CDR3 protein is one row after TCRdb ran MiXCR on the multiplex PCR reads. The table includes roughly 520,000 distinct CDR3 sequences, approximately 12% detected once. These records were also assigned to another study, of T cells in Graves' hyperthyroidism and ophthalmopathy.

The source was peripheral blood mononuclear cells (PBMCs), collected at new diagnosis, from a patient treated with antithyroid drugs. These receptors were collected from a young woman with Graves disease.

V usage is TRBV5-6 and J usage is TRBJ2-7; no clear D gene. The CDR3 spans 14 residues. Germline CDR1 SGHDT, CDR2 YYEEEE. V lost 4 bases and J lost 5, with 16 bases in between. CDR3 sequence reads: CASSPSFGFHEQYF. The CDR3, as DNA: TGTGCCAGCAGCCCGAGTTTTGGGTTCCACGAGCAGTACTTC.

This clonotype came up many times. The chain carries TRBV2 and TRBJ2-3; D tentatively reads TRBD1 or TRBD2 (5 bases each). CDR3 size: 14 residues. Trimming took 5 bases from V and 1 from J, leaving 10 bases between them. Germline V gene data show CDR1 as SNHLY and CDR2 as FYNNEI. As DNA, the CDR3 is TGTGCCAGCAGTACCGGGACGGGCACAGATACGCAGTATTTT. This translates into CASSTGTGTDTQYF. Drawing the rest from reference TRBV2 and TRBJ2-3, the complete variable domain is EPEVTQTPSHQVTQMGQEVILRCVPISNHLYFYWYRQILGQKVEFLVSFYNNEISEKSEIFDDQFSVERPDGSNFTLKIRSTKLEDSAMYFCASSTGTGTDTQYFGPGTRLTVL.

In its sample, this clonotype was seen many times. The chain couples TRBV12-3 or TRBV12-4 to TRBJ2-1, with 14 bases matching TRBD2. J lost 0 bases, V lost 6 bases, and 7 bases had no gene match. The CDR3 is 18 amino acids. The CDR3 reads CASSSGTSGGSSYNEQFF. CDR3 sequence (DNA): TGTGCCAGCAGCTCCGGGACTAGCGGGGGTAGCTCCTACAATGAGCAGTTCTTC.

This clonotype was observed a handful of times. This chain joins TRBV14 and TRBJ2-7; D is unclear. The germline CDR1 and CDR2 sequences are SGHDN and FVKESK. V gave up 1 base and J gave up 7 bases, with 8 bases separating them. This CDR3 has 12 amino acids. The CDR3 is CASSQVGREQYF. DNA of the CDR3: TGTGCCAGCAGCCAAGTAGGGCGGGAGCAGTACTTC.

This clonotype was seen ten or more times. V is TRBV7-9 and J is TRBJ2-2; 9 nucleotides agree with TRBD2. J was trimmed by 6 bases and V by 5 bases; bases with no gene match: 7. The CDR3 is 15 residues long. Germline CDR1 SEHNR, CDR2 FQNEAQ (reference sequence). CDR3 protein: CASSPGTSQAGELFF. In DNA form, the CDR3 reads TGTGCCAGCAGCCCGGGGACTAGCCAGGCCGGGGAGCTGTTTTTT.

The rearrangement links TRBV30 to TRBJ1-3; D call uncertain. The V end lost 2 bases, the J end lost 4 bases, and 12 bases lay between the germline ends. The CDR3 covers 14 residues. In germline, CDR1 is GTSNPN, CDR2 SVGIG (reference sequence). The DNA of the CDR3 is TGTGCCTGGAGTCTCGGAGGTACGGGAAACACCATATATTTT. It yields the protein CAWSLGGTGNTIYF.

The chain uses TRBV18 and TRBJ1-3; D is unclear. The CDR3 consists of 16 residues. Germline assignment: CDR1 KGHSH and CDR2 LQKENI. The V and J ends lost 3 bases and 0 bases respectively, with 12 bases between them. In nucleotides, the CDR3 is TGTGCCAGCTCACCCACCGTGACGGCCTCTGGAAACACCATATATTTT. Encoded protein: CASSPTVTASGNTIYF.

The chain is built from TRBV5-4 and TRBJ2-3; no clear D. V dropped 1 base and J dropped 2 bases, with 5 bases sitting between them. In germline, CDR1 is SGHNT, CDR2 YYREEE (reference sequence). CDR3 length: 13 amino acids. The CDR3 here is CASSLWATDTQYF. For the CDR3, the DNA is TGTGCCAGCAGCTTGTGGGCCACAGATACGCAGTATTTT.

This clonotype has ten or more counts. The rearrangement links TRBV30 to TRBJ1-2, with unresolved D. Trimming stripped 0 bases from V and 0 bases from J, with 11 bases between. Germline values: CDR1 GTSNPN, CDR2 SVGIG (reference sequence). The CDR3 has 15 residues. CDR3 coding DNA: TGTGCCTGGAGTGTACCGAGACATACTAACTATGGCTACACCTTC. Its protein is CAWSVPRHTNYGYTF.

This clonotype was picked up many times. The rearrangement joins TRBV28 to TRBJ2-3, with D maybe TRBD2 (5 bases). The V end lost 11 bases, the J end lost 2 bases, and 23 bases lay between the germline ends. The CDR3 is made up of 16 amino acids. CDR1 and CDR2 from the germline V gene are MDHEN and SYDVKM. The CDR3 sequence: CAGGAGPLTPTDTQYF. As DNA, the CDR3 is TGTGCCGGAGGAGCCGGACCTCTCACGCCCACAGATACGCAGTATTTT. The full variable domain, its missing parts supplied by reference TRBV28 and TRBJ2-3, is DVKVTQSSRYLVKRTGEKVFLECVQDMDHENMFWYRQDPGLGLRLIYFSYDVKMKEKGDIPEGYSVSREKKERFSLILESASTNQTSMYLCAGGAGPLTPTDTQYFGPGTRLTVL.

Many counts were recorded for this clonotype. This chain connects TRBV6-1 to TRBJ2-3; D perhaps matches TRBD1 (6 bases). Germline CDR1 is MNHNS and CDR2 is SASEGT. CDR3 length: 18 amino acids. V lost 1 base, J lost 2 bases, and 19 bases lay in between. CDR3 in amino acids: CASSEEQANRAFTDTQYF. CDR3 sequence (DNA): TGTGCCAGCAGTGAAGAACAAGCTAACAGGGCCTTCACAGATACGCAGTATTTT.

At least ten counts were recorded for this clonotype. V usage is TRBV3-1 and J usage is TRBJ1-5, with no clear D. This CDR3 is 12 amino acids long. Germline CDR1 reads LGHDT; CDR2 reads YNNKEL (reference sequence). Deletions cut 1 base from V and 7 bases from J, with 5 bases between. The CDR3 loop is CASSQVGQPQHF. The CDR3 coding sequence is TGTGCCAGCAGCCAAGTCGGACAGCCCCAGCATTTT.

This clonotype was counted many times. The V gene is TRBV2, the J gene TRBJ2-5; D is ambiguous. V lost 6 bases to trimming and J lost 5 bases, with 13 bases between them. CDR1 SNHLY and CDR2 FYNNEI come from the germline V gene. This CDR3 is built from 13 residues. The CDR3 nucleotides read TGTGCCAGCAGCGATTTAGCTACGGAGACCCAGTACTTC. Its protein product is CASSDLATETQYF.

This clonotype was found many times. CDR3 in DNA: TGTGCCATCAGGTCAAAACGGGAGGGAGAGCAGTACTTC. It specifies CAIRSKREGEQYF. The genes are TRBV10-3 and TRBJ2-7; 8 bases fit TRBD2. Germline assignment: CDR1 ENHRY and CDR2 SYGVKD. V gave up 6 bases and J gave up 7 bases; unmatched junction bases: 8. The CDR3 runs 13 residues.

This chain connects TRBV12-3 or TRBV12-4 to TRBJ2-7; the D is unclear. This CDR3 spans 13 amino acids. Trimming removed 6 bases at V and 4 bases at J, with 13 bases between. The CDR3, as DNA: TGTGCCAGCAGCCCCCCGCGCCCGTACGAGCAGTACTTC. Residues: CASSPPRPYEQYF.

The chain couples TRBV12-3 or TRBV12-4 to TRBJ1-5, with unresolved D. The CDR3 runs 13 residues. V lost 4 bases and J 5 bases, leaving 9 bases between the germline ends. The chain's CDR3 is CASSSRLYQPQHF. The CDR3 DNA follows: TGTGCCAGCAGTTCCCGCCTGTATCAGCCCCAGCATTTT.

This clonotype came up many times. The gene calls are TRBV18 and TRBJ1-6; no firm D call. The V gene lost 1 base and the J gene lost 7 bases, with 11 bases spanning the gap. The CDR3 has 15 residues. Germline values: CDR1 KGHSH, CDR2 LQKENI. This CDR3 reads CASSPRGQDNSPLHF. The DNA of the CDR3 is TGTGCCAGCTCACCACGGGGTCAAGACAATTCACCCCTCCACTTT.

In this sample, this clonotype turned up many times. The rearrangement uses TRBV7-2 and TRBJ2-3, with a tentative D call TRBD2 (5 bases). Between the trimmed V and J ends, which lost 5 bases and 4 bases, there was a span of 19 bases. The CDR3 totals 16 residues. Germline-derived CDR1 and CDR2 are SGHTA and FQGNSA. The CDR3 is CASSTVRVLGADTQYF. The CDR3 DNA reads TGTGCCAGCAGCACCGTGAGGGTTCTCGGGGCAGATACGCAGTATTTT.